Sequencing of this T cell receptor (beta chain) was carried out in a study of blood T cell repertoires in COVID-19. Per the authors' pipeline: Amplification of reference gene primers provided the estimated nucleated cell counts. Clones were sequenced by immunoSEQ multiplex PCR, and TCRdb holds only the in-frame ones, with some missing. Clonal size and the V and J genes are those of that table, whereas D and trimming came from the DNA. Of roughly 250,000 clones listed, about 86% were seen once; the top ten hold about 3.2%. This CDR3 spans 15 amino acids. V shed 2 bases and J shed 7 bases, with 15 bases lying between them. Germline V gene lookup returns CDR1 SGHTA and CDR2 FQGNSA.

Sequencing used peripheral blood. The V call is TRBV7-2, the J call TRBJ1-5; D remains ambiguous. This TCR was recovered from an older woman with active or convalescent COVID-19. The CDR3 DNA sequence: TGTGCCAGCAGCTTAAGAGTTGCGGTTTTCCAGCCCCAGCATTTT. It specifies CASSLRVAVFQPQHF.